What follows is one T cell receptor (beta chain) and its context. Its antigen is not identified. These data belong to a study of cytomegalovirus exposure and HLA in healthy donors. Study overall: The Caucasian-associated ancestry cluster held 80% to 90% of some 420 genotyped donors.

Healthy bone marrow donors formed the donor group. General study findings and limits: Reportedly, HLA-A and HLA-B alleles of most subjects were accurately predicted from TCR beta.

Germline CDR1 KGHSH, CDR2 LQKENI. Trimming left V 1 base short and J 3 bases short, with 9 bases between. This CDR3 region has 15 residues. 60 Vbeta and 13 Jbeta primers were used in PCR. Profiling relied on immunoSEQ multiplex PCR, and the TCRdb table lists in-frame clones only, not all of them. The top ten clones hold around 2% of a sample with approximately 170,000 clones, 75% to 90% of them seen once. The source of this sequence is a human donor in good health. Sequenced sample: PBMCs. The J gene is TRBJ2-2, the V gene TRBV18; a possible D gene is TRBD2 (6 bases). DNA for the CDR3: TGTGCCAGCTCACCACGGCGGGATTACACCGGGGAGCTGTTTTTT. It translates to CASSPRRDYTGELFF.